The present entry profiles one T cell receptor (beta chain) with its context. Antigen: not known. This record comes from a study of sequential checkpoint blockade in melanoma. Whole-study context: Patients were randomized 1:1 to nivolumab-then-ipilimumab or ipilimumab-then-nivolumab first-line. DNA from 95 or so pretreatment tumor samples underwent TCRβ immunosequencing. Each arm's sequence ended with maintenance nivolumab. Findings and limits, study-wide: Response in arm A was associated with pretreatment TIL clonality.

Treatment reported: randomized to nivolumab then ipilimumab (arm A) or the reverse (arm B). CDR3 size: 15 residues. Germline V lookup: CDR1 KGHSH, CDR2 LQKENI. V was pared by 7 bases and J by 1 base, with 9 bases of the junction left unmatched. TCRdb keeps only in-frame clones here, not all; method: immunoSEQ multiplex PCR. The repertoire holds about 5,100 clones, with approximately 29% as singletons. The sequencing here drew on tumor tissue (inferred from file names), taken from a patient given nivolumab and ipilimumab in sequence. The TCR comes from a human donor with melanoma. The J gene is TRBJ1-1, the V gene TRBV18, with 7 bases fitting TRBD1. The CDR3 region has the DNA TGTGCCAGCTTAGCCTCAGGGGGACGGAACACTGAAGCTTTCTTT. Translated: CASLASGGRNTEAFF. The whole variable domain, filled in from reference TRBV18 and TRBJ1-1, reads NAGVMQNPRHLVRRRGQEARLRCSPMKGHSHVYWYRQLPEEGLKFMVYLQKENIIDESGMPKERFSAEFPKEGPSILRIQQVVRGDSAAYFCASLASGGRNTEAFFGQGTRLTVV.